This TCR beta chain appears in the sequencing data of a study of radiation and T cells in renal cell carcinoma. Study background: Nephrectomy followed 15 Gy stereotactic body radiation by 4 weeks.

Using immunoSEQ multiplex PCR, the repertoire was profiled, and TCRdb retains in-frame clones only, with some absent. Among 120,000 or so clones listed, roughly four fifths were seen once. Time point in this sample: blood 2 weeks post-SBRT. The treatment was: 15 Gy SBRT to primary tumor, nephrectomy 4 weeks later. This renal cell carcinoma was of the clear cell type. Study results and caveats: Top tumor clonotypes rose in blood 2 weeks post-radiation, then contracted.

CDR3 length: 16 residues. Germline V gives CDR1 MNHNY, CDR2 SVGAGI (reference sequence). The V gene end was trimmed by 6 bases and the J gene end by 3 bases; junction bases not matched to a gene: 11. Concerning this clone: Its antigen is still unknown.

This TCR came from a man over 45 with renal cell carcinoma. The material sequenced was blood, taken from a patient whose treatment included radiotherapy and nephrectomy. The rearrangement joins TRBV6-6 to TRBJ1-3; 7 bases align to TRBD1. The CDR3 loop reads CASRQIRDSGGNTIYF. The CDR3 DNA is TGTGCCAGCAGGCAAATCCGGGACAGCGGTGGAAACACCATATATTTT.